A selection of T cell receptor beta chains follows, all from one sample in a study of cytomegalovirus exposure and HLA in healthy donors. Profiled with immunoSEQ multiplex PCR; TCRdb holds only in-frame clones, not every one. The sample consists of about 180,000 clones, around 73% of them appearing once. Sequencing input: PBMCs. Every receptor here comes from a man between 60 and 75 years old in good health and CMV-seronegative. Both conserved end residues are part of each CDR3. The order of the fields is D gene, clone size, J gene, V gene, CDR3 length, CDR3 DNA, CDR3 protein. A D gene is named only where the DNA matches it firmly. The listing skips clone size in some rows; elsewhere it reads once, few, many or a size class.

D gene: .
clone size: .
J gene: TRBJ2-3
V gene: TRBV10-3
CDR3 length: 15
CDR3 DNA: TGTGCCATCAGTCGGAGCGGAGAGAGCACAGATACGCAGTATTTT
CDR3 protein: CAISRSGESTDTQYF

D gene: .
clone size: .
J gene: TRBJ2-5
V gene: TRBV28
CDR3 length: 13
CDR3 DNA: TGTGCCAGCAGCCGCAGGCGGGGAGAGACCCAGTACTTC
CDR3 protein: CASSRRRGETQYF

D gene: TRBD2
clone size: .
J gene: TRBJ2-2
V gene: TRBV6-4
CDR3 length: 17
CDR3 DNA: TGTGCCAGCAGTGACAAGGCTAGCGGAGCGAACACCGGGGAGCTGTTTTTT
CDR3 protein: CASSDKASGANTGELFF

D gene: .
clone size: few
J gene: TRBJ2-7
V gene: TRBV21-1
CDR3 length: 11
CDR3 DNA: TGTGCCTTCGGGGGGGGCTACGAGCAGTACTTC
CDR3 protein: CAFGGGYEQYF

D gene: .
clone size: .
J gene: TRBJ1-2
V gene: TRBV10-3
CDR3 length: 12
CDR3 DNA: TGTGCCACTACAGGGAAGGACTATGGCTACACCTTC
CDR3 protein: CATTGKDYGYTF

D gene: .
clone size: .
J gene: TRBJ2-5
V gene: TRBV18
CDR3 length: 13
CDR3 DNA: TGTGCCAGCTCGCGGGACTTCCAAGAGACCCAGTACTTC
CDR3 protein: CASSRDFQETQYF

D gene: .
clone size: .
J gene: TRBJ2-7
V gene: TRBV6-6
CDR3 length: 13
CDR3 DNA: TGTGCCAGCAGTTACTCCGATCGTTACGAGCAGTACTTC
CDR3 protein: CASSYSDRYEQYF

D gene: .
clone size: few
J gene: TRBJ1-6
V gene: TRBV10-3
CDR3 length: 13
CDR3 DNA: TGTGCCATCAGACCCGGGGAGAATTCACCCCTCCACTTT
CDR3 protein: CAIRPGENSPLHF

D gene: .
clone size: once
J gene: TRBJ2-3
V gene: TRBV7-8
CDR3 length: 15
CDR3 DNA: TGTGCCAGCAGCGCGTACAGGCTGGGCACAGATACGCAGTATTTT
CDR3 protein: CASSAYRLGTDTQYF

D gene: .
clone size: .
J gene: TRBJ2-1
V gene: TRBV6-5
CDR3 length: 15
CDR3 DNA: TGTGCCAGCAAAGATTGGGACTCACCCTACAATGAGCAGTTCTTC
CDR3 protein: CASKDWDSPYNEQFF

D gene: TRBD1
clone size: few
J gene: TRBJ1-2
V gene: TRBV4-1
CDR3 length: 15
CDR3 DNA: TGCGCCAGCAGCCCCAGGGACAGGGAGGTCTATGGCTACACCTTC
CDR3 protein: CASSPRDREVYGYTF

D gene: .
clone size: few
J gene: TRBJ1-1
V gene: TRBV7-2
CDR3 length: 13
CDR3 DNA: TGTGCCAGCAGCTTAGGGACAGACACTGAAGCTTTCTTT
CDR3 protein: CASSLGTDTEAFF

D gene: TRBD2
clone size: .
J gene: TRBJ2-5
V gene: TRBV27
CDR3 length: 14
CDR3 DNA: TGTGCCAGCAGCCCGGGAGGGCCTATACAGACCCAGTACTTC
CDR3 protein: CASSPGGPIQTQYF

D gene: .
clone size: few
J gene: TRBJ1-1
V gene: TRBV19
CDR3 length: 15
CDR3 DNA: TGTGCCAGTAGTATAACGGGGGGGGCTTTCGCTGAAGCTTTCTTT
CDR3 protein: CASSITGGAFAEAFF

D gene: .
clone size: .
J gene: TRBJ1-3
V gene: TRBV9
CDR3 length: 16
CDR3 DNA: TGTGCCAGCAGCGCAACTACAGGGTATTCTGGAAACACCATATATTTT
CDR3 protein: CASSATTGYSGNTIYF

D gene: .
clone size: .
J gene: TRBJ1-2
V gene: TRBV5-1
CDR3 length: 13
CDR3 DNA: TGCGCCAGCAGCTTGGCCGCGGGGGCGGGCTACACCTTC
CDR3 protein: CASSLAAGAGYTF

D gene: TRBD1
clone size: few
J gene: TRBJ1-5
V gene: TRBV19
CDR3 length: 17
CDR3 DNA: TGTGCCAGTAGTATACGGCCTCGGACAGGCGAAAAACAGCCCCAGCATTTT
CDR3 protein: CASSIRPRTGEKQPQHF

D gene: TRBD2
clone size: .
J gene: TRBJ2-7
V gene: TRBV5-1
CDR3 length: 14
CDR3 DNA: TGCGCCAGCAGCTTGACTAGCGGGAGTGACGAGCAGTACTTC
CDR3 protein: CASSLTSGSDEQYF

D gene: TRBD2
clone size: .
J gene: TRBJ2-3
V gene: TRBV4-2
CDR3 length: 16
CDR3 DNA: TGTGCCAGCAGCCTCGCGAGCGGGGGAGACACAGATACGCAGTATTTT
CDR3 protein: CASSLASGGDTDTQYF

D gene: TRBD2
clone size: .
J gene: TRBJ2-3
V gene: TRBV18
CDR3 length: 15
CDR3 DNA: TGTGCCAGCTCACCTAGCGGGGGGGCCCGAGATACGCAGTATTTT
CDR3 protein: CASSPSGGARDTQYF

D gene: TRBD1
clone size: .
J gene: TRBJ2-1
V gene: TRBV7-6
CDR3 length: 16
CDR3 DNA: TGTGCCAGCAGCTCAGTCAAGGACAGGGCGTACAATGAGCAGTTCTTC
CDR3 protein: CASSSVKDRAYNEQFF

D gene: TRBD1
clone size: few
J gene: TRBJ2-7
V gene: TRBV19
CDR3 length: 13
CDR3 DNA: TGTGCCAGTAGTAGACCAGACAGGGCCGAGCAGTACTTC
CDR3 protein: CASSRPDRAEQYF

D gene: .
clone size: .
J gene: TRBJ1-6
V gene: TRBV25-1
CDR3 length: 13
CDR3 DNA: TGTGCCAGCACGGGGATAGAAAATTCACCCCTCCACTTT
CDR3 protein: CASTGIENSPLHF

D gene: .
clone size: .
J gene: TRBJ2-3
V gene: TRBV5-1
CDR3 length: 12
CDR3 DNA: TGCGCCAGCAGCTTGGGGGCCGATACGCAGTATTTT
CDR3 protein: CASSLGADTQYF

D gene: .
clone size: few
J gene: TRBJ2-1
V gene: TRBV11-2
CDR3 length: 11
CDR3 DNA: TGTGCCAGCAGTGCAGGGTTTGAGCAGTTCTTC
CDR3 protein: CASSAGFEQFF

D gene: .
clone size: .
J gene: TRBJ2-7
V gene: TRBV4-1
CDR3 length: 15
CDR3 DNA: TGCGCCAGCAGCCAAGAGGGGACTGTCTCCTACGAGCAGTACTTC
CDR3 protein: CASSQEGTVSYEQYF

D gene: .
clone size: .
J gene: TRBJ2-5
V gene: TRBV27
CDR3 length: 13
CDR3 DNA: TGTGCCAGCAGTTCCCGTTCCCAAGAGACCCAGTACTTC
CDR3 protein: CASSSRSQETQYF

D gene: TRBD1
clone size: .
J gene: TRBJ1-6
V gene: TRBV5-1
CDR3 length: 15
CDR3 DNA: TGCGCCAGCAGCTTGGGCCAGGGGGCTAATTCACCCCTCCACTTT
CDR3 protein: CASSLGQGANSPLHF

D gene: TRBD1
clone size: once
J gene: TRBJ1-3
V gene: TRBV5-4
CDR3 length: 14
CDR3 DNA: TGTGCCAGCAGCTACCAGGGGGCGGGCGGCACCATATATTTT
CDR3 protein: CASSYQGAGGTIYF

D gene: TRBD2
clone size: .
J gene: TRBJ2-7
V gene: TRBV4-3
CDR3 length: 15
CDR3 DNA: TGCGCCAGCAGCCAAGGGAGCGGGAGTGGCTACGAGCAGTACTTC
CDR3 protein: CASSQGSGSGYEQYF

D gene: .
clone size: .
J gene: TRBJ2-7
V gene: TRBV2
CDR3 length: 13
CDR3 DNA: TGTGCCAGCAGTGAAGCGGCGGAGGGACAGCAGTACTTC
CDR3 protein: CASSEAAEGQQYF

D gene: TRBD2
clone size: .
J gene: TRBJ2-5
V gene: TRBV5-1
CDR3 length: 15
CDR3 DNA: TGCGCCAGCAGCTTGGCCCAACTAGCGGGAGAGACCCAGTACTTC
CDR3 protein: CASSLAQLAGETQYF

D gene: TRBD1
clone size: once
J gene: TRBJ1-1
V gene: TRBV11-2
CDR3 length: 14
CDR3 DNA: TGTGCCAGCAGACGACAGGGAACGAACACTGAAGCTTTCTTT
CDR3 protein: CASRRQGTNTEAFF

D gene: .
clone size: .
J gene: TRBJ2-1
V gene: TRBV7-9
CDR3 length: 13
CDR3 DNA: TGTGCCAGCAGCTTAGGAGGGATCGATGAGCAGTTCTTC
CDR3 protein: CASSLGGIDEQFF

D gene: TRBD2
clone size: once
J gene: TRBJ2-1
V gene: TRBV13
CDR3 length: 16
CDR3 DNA: TGTGCCAGCAGCTCGACTAGCGGGTACTCCTACAATGAGCAGTTCTTC
CDR3 protein: CASSSTSGYSYNEQFF

D gene: .
clone size: .
J gene: TRBJ1-1
V gene: TRBV6-1
CDR3 length: 11
CDR3 DNA: TGTGCCAGCCGGGACTACACTGAAGCTTTCTTT
CDR3 protein: CASRDYTEAFF

D gene: TRBD1
clone size: .
J gene: TRBJ2-7
V gene: TRBV4-1
CDR3 length: 16
CDR3 DNA: TGCGCCAGCAGCCAAGATCACAGGGGTACTACGGCGGAGCAGTACTTC
CDR3 protein: CASSQDHRGTTAEQYF

D gene: .
clone size: .
J gene: TRBJ1-1
V gene: TRBV7-8
CDR3 length: 15
CDR3 DNA: TGTGCCAGCAGCTTAGTGGCCGCTACAGCTACCGAAGCTTTCTTT
CDR3 protein: CASSLVAATATEAFF

D gene: .
clone size: few
J gene: TRBJ1-6
V gene: TRBV6-1
CDR3 length: 13
CDR3 DNA: TGTGCCAGCGGGAGCTCCTATAATTCACCCCTCCACTTT
CDR3 protein: CASGSSYNSPLHF

D gene: .
clone size: .
J gene: TRBJ2-1
V gene: TRBV6-1
CDR3 length: 17
CDR3 DNA: TGTGCCAGCAGTGAAGCGCTAACCGGGGCAGGGGGGAATGAGCAGTTCTTC
CDR3 protein: CASSEALTGAGGNEQFF

D gene: .
clone size: .
J gene: TRBJ2-7
V gene: TRBV6-5
CDR3 length: 13
CDR3 DNA: TGTGCCAGCAGTCGCGGGTATAACTACGAGCAGTACTTC
CDR3 protein: CASSRGYNYEQYF

D gene: TRBD1
clone size: .
J gene: TRBJ2-7
V gene: TRBV30
CDR3 length: 16
CDR3 DNA: TGTGCCTGGAGTGTACTAGTGGGACAGGGGTTAGGCGAGCAGTACTTC
CDR3 protein: CAWSVLVGQGLGEQYF

D gene: TRBD1
clone size: .
J gene: TRBJ2-7
V gene: TRBV28
CDR3 length: 19
CDR3 DNA: TGTGCCAGCAGTTTATGCGGGACAGGGTTGGCTAGCGGTACCTACGAGCAGTACTTC
CDR3 protein: CASSLCGTGLASGTYEQYF

D gene: TRBD2
clone size: once
J gene: TRBJ2-7
V gene: TRBV2
CDR3 length: 15
CDR3 DNA: TGTGCCAGCAGGGGCGGTGCGGGGGGCTCCTACGAGCAGTACTTC
CDR3 protein: CASRGGAGGSYEQYF

D gene: .
clone size: .
J gene: TRBJ1-5
V gene: TRBV5-1
CDR3 length: 15
CDR3 DNA: TGCGCCAGCAGCTTGGGAGATCTCAGGAATCAGCCCCAGAATTTT
CDR3 protein: CASSLGDLRNQPQNF

D gene: TRBD1
clone size: .
J gene: TRBJ2-5
V gene: TRBV28
CDR3 length: 15
CDR3 DNA: TGTGCCAGCAGTTTATTGACAGGGGGCGGGGAGACCCAGTACTTC
CDR3 protein: CASSLLTGGGETQYF

D gene: .
clone size: .
J gene: TRBJ1-1
V gene: TRBV6-1
CDR3 length: 14
CDR3 DNA: TGTGCCAGCAGTGAATCAGGGAAGATAACTGAAGCTTTCTTT
CDR3 protein: CASSESGKITEAFF

D gene: .
clone size: .
J gene: TRBJ1-1
V gene: TRBV30
CDR3 length: 14
CDR3 DNA: TGTGCCTGGAGTGTACCAGGGGTGAACACTGAAGCTTTCTTT
CDR3 protein: CAWSVPGVNTEAFF

D gene: TRBD1
clone size: .
J gene: TRBJ2-5
V gene: TRBV29-1
CDR3 length: 12
CDR3 DNA: TGCAGCGTTGGGACAGGGGGGGAGACCCAGTACTTC
CDR3 protein: CSVGTGGETQYF

D gene: TRBD2
clone size: .
J gene: TRBJ2-7
V gene: TRBV29-1
CDR3 length: 13
CDR3 DNA: TGCAGCGTGCTGACTAGCGGTGACTACGAGCAGTACTTC
CDR3 protein: CSVLTSGDYEQYF

D gene: .
clone size: .
J gene: TRBJ1-2
V gene: TRBV19
CDR3 length: 15
CDR3 DNA: TGTGCCAGTATACAAAGAGACAGCCTTAACTATGGCTACACCTTC
CDR3 protein: CASIQRDSLNYGYTF

D gene: .
clone size: .
J gene: TRBJ2-1
V gene: TRBV29-1
CDR3 length: 12
CDR3 DNA: TGCAGCGTTGTTATTAGCGTGGGTGAGCAGTTCTTC
CDR3 protein: CSVVISVGEQFF

D gene: .
clone size: .
J gene: TRBJ1-1
V gene: TRBV10-1
CDR3 length: 15
CDR3 DNA: TGCGCCAGCAGTGAGTTTCGGGGAAGTGACACTGAAGCTTTCTTT
CDR3 protein: CASSEFRGSDTEAFF

D gene: .
clone size: .
J gene: TRBJ1-5
V gene: TRBV4-2
CDR3 length: 15
CDR3 DNA: TGTGCCAGCAGCCAAGATTTCGCTGGAGATCAGCCCCAGCATTTT
CDR3 protein: CASSQDFAGDQPQHF

D gene: .
clone size: .
J gene: TRBJ1-5
V gene: TRBV30
CDR3 length: 13
CDR3 DNA: TGTGCCTGGCAGGGGTCGAGCAATCAGCCCCAGAATTTT
CDR3 protein: CAWQGSSNQPQNF

D gene: .
clone size: .
J gene: TRBJ1-6
V gene: TRBV2
CDR3 length: 13
CDR3 DNA: TGTGCCAGCAGTGGAACAGGGAATTCACCCCTCCACTTT
CDR3 protein: CASSGTGNSPLHF